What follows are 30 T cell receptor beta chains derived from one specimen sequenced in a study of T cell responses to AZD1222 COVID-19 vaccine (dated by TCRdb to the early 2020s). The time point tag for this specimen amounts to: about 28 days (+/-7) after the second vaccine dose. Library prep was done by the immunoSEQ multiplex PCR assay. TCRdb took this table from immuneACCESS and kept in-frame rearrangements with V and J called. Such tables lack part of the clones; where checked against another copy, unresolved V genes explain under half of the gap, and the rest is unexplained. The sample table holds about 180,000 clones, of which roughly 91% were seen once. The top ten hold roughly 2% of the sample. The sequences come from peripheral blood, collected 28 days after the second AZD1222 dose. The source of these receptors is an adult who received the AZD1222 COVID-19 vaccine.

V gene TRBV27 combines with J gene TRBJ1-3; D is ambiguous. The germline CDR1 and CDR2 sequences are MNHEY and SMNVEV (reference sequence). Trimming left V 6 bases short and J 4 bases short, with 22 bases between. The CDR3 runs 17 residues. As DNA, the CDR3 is TGTGCCAGCAGCTCCTTCGCCCCTTCTGGCTTGGGAAACACCATATATTTT. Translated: CASSSFAPSGLGNTIYF.

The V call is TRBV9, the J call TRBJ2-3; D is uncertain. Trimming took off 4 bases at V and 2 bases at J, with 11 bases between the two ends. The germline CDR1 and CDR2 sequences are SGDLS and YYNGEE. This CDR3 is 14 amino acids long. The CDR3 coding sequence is TGTGCCAGCAGCCCGCACGTTCTCACAGATACGCAGTATTTT. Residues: CASSPHVLTDTQYF. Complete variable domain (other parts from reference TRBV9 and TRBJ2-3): DSGVTQTPKHLITATGQRVTLRCSPRSGDLSVYWYQQSLDQGLQFLIQYYNGEERAKGNILERFSAQQFPDLHSELNLSSLELGDSALYFCASSPHVLTDTQYFGPGTRLTVL.

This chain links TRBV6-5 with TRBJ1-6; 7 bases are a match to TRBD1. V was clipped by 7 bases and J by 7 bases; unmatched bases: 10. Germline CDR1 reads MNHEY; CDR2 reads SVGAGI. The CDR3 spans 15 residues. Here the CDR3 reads CASKNRGHGNSPLHF. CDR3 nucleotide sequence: TGTGCCAGCAAGAACAGGGGTCACGGGAATTCACCCCTCCACTTT.

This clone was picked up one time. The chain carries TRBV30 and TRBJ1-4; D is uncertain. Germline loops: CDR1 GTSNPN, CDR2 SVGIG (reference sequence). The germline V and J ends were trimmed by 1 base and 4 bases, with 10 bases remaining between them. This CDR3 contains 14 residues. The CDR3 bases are TGTGCCTGGAGTGGAGGGCTGATTAATGAAAAACTGTTTTTT. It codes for CAWSGGLINEKLFF.

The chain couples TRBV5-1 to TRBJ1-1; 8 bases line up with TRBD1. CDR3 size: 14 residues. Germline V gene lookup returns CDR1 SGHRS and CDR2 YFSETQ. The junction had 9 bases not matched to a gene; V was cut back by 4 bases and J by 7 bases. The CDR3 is CASSQSTGDGEAFF. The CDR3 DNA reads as TGCGCCAGCAGCCAGTCGACAGGGGATGGTGAAGCTTTCTTT.

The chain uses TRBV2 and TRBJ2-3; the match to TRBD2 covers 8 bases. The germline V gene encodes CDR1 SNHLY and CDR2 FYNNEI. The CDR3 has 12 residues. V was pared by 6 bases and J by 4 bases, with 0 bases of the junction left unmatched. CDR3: CASRREADTQYF. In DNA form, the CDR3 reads TGTGCCAGCAGGCGGGAGGCAGATACGCAGTATTTT.

The CDR3 is CASSLSRDYEQYF. The DNA for the CDR3 is TGTGCCAGCAGCTTAAGCAGGGACTACGAGCAGTACTTC. The chain joins TRBV7-2 to TRBJ2-7; weak D call: TRBD1 (5 bases). This CDR3 contains 13 residues. The germline V and J ends were trimmed by 2 bases and 3 bases, with 8 bases remaining between them. CDR1 SGHTA and CDR2 FQGNSA come from the germline V gene.

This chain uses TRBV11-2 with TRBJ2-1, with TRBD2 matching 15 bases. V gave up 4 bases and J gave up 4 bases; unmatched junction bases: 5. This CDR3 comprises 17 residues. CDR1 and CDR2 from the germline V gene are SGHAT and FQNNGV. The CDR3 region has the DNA TGTGCCAGCAGCTGGACTAGCGGGAGGGCCGGGTACAATGAGCAGTTCTTC. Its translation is CASSWTSGRAGYNEQFF.

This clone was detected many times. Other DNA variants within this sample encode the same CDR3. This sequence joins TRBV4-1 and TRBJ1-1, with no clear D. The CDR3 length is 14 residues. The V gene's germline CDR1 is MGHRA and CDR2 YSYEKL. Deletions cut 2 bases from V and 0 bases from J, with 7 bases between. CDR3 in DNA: TGCGCCAGCAGCCAACAGAGTATGAACACTGAAGCTTTCTTT. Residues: CASSQQSMNTEAFF.

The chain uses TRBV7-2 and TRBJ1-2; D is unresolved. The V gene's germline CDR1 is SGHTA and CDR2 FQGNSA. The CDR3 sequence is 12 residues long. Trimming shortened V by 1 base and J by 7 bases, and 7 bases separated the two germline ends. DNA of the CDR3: TGTGCCAGCAGCTTAGGGTGGCGTGGCTACACCTTC. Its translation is CASSLGWRGYTF.

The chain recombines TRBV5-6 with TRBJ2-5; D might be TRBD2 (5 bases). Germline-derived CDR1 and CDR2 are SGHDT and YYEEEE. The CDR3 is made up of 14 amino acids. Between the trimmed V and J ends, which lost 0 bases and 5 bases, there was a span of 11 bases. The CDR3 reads CASSLVGGYETQYF. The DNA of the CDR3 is TGTGCCAGCAGCTTGGTTGGCGGGTACGAGACCCAGTACTTC.

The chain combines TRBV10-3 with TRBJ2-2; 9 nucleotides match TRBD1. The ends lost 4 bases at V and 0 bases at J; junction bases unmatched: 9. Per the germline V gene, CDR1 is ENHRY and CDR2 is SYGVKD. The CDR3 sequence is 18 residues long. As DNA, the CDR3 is TGTGCCATCAGTGGTAACAGGGGGCTATTCGCGAACACCGGGGAGCTGTTTTTT. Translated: CAISGNRGLFANTGELFF.

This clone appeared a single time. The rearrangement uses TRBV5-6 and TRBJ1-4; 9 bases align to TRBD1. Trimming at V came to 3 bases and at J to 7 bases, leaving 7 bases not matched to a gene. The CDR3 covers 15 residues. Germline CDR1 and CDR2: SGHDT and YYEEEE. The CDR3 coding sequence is TGTGCCAGCAGCTCCAGAGGGACAGGGATTGAAAAACTGTTTTTT. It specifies CASSSRGTGIEKLFF. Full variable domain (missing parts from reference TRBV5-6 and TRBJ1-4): DAGVTQSPTHLIKTRGQQVTLRCSPKSGHDTVSWYQQALGQGPQFIFQYYEEEERQRGNFPDRFSGHQFPNYSSELNVNALLLGDSALYLCASSSRGTGIEKLFFGSGTQLSVL.

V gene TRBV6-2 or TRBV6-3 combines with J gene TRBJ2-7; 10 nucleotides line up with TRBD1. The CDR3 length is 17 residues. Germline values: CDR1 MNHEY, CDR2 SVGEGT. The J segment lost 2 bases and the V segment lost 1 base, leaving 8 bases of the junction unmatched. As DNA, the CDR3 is TGTGCCAGCAGTTACTTACCTGGACAGGGGGGGACCTACGAGCAGTACTTC. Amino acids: CASSYLPGQGGTYEQYF.

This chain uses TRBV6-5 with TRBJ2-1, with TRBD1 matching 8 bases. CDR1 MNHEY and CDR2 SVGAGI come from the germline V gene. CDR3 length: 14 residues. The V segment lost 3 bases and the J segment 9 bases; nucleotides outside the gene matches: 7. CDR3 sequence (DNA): TGTGCCAGCAGTTATTACAGGGGGGTCAGTGAGCAGTTCTTC. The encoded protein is CASSYYRGVSEQFF.

The CDR3 loop is CASIGQLYEQYF. Here the CDR3 DNA reads TGTGCCAGCATCGGACAGCTCTACGAGCAGTACTTC. The rearrangement uses TRBV6-5 and TRBJ2-7; D might be TRBD1 (6 bases). Germline loops: CDR1 MNHEY, CDR2 SVGAGI. CDR3 length: 12 amino acids. The germline V and J ends were trimmed by 7 bases and 3 bases, with 10 bases remaining between them.

In DNA form, the CDR3 reads TGTGCCAGCAGTGAAGTACAGGCGACTAATAATTCACCCCTCCACTTT. Translating it yields CASSEVQATNNSPLHF. The rearrangement uses TRBV6-1 and TRBJ1-6; possibly TRBD1 for D (5 bases). This CDR3 is 16 amino acids long. Germline-derived CDR1 and CDR2 are MNHNS and SASEGT. The V end was cut by 1 base, the J end by 5 bases, with 12 bases between.

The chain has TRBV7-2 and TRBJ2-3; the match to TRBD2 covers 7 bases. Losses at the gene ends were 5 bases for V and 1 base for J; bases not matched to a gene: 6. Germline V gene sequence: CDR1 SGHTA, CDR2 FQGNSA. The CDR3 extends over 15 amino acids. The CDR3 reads CASSVGLGGTDTQYF. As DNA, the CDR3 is TGTGCCAGCAGCGTCGGACTAGGGGGCACAGATACGCAGTATTTT.

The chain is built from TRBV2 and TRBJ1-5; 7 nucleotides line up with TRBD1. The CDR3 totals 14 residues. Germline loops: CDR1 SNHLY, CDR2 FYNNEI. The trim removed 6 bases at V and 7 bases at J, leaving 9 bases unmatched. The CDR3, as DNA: TGTGCCAGCAGGGACAGGATACGGGGGCAGCCCCAGCATTTT. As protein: CASRDRIRGQPQHF.

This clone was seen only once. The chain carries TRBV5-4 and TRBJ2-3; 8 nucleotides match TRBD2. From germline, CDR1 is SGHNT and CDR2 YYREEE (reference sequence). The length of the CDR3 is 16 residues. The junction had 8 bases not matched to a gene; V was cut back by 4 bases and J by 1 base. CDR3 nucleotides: TGTGCCAGCAGCCCCGGCAACGGGGGGGGCACAGATACGCAGTATTTT. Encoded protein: CASSPGNGGGTDTQYF.

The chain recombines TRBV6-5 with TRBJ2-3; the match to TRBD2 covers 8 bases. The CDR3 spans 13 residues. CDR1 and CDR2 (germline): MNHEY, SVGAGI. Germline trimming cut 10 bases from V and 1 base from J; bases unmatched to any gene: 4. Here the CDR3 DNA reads TGTGCCACCGGGCGGGGGGGCACAGATACGCAGTATTTT. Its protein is CATGRGGTDTQYF.

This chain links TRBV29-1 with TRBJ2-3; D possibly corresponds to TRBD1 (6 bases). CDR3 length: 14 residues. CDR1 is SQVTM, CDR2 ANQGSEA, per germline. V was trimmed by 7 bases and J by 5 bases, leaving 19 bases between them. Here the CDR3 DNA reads TGCAGCGGCGCGAAGCAGGGGTTAGGAGATACGCAGTATTTT. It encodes CSGAKQGLGDTQYF.

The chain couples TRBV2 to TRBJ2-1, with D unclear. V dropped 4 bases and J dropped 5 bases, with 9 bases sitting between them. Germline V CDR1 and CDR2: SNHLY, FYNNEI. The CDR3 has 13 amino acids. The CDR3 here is CASSVSRHNEQFF. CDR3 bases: TGTGCCAGCAGTGTTTCGCGGCACAATGAGCAGTTCTTC.

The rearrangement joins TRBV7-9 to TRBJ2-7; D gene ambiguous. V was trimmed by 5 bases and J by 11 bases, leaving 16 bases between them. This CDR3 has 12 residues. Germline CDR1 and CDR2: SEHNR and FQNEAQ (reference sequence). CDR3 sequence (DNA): TGTGCCAGCAGCCAAGACCGAGAGCCAGAGTACTTC. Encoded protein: CASSQDREPEYF. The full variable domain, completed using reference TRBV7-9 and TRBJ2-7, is DTGVSQNPRHKITKRGQNVTFRCDPISEHNRLYWYRQTLGQGPEFLTYFQNEAQLEKSRLLSDRFSAERPKGSFSTLEIQRTEQGDSAMYLCASSQDREPEYFGPGTRLTVT.

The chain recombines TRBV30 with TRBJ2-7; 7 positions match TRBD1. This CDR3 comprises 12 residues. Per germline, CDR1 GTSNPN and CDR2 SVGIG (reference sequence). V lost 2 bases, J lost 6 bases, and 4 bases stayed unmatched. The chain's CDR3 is CAWSLTGSEQYF. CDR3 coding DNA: TGTGCCTGGAGTTTGACAGGGTCCGAGCAGTACTTC.

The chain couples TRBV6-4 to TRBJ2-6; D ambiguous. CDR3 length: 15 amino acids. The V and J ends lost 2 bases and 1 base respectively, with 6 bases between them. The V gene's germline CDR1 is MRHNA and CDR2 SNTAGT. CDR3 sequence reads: CASSDSESGANVLTF. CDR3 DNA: TGTGCCAGCAGTGACAGTGAGTCTGGGGCCAACGTCCTGACTTTC.

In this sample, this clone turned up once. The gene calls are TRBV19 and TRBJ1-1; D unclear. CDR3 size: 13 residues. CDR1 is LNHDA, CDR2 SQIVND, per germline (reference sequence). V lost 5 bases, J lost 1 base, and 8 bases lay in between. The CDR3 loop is CASSAVGNTEAFF. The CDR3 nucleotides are TGTGCCAGTAGTGCCGTGGGGAACACTGAAGCTTTCTTT.

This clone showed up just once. CDR3 sequence reads: CASSQDRTAGNTIYF. The CDR3 nucleotides are TGTGCCAGCAGCCAAGATAGAACAGCAGGAAACACCATATATTTT. The chain has TRBV3-1 (or the pseudogene TRBV3-2) and TRBJ1-3; D is unclear. This CDR3 is built from 15 residues. The germline V and J ends were trimmed by 0 bases and 4 bases, with 10 bases remaining between them. Germline V gene data show CDR1 as LGHDT and CDR2 as YNNKEL (reference sequence).

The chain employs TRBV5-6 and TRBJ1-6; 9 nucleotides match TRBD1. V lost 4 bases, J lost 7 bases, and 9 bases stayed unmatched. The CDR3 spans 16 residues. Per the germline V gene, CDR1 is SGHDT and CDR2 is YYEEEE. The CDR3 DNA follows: TGTGCCAGCAGCACATCCGGGACAGGGAGGAATTCACCCCTCCACTTT. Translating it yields CASSTSGTGRNSPLHF. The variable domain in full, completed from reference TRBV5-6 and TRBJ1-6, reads DAGVTQSPTHLIKTRGQQVTLRCSPKSGHDTVSWYQQALGQGPQFIFQYYEEEERQRGNFPDRFSGHQFPNYSSELNVNALLLGDSALYLCASSTSGTGRNSPLHFGNGTRLTVT.

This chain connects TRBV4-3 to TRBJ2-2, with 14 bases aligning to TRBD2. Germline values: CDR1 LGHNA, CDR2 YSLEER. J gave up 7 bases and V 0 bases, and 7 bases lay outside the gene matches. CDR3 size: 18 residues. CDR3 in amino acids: CASSQERLAGGPNGELFF. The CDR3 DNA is TGCGCCAGCAGCCAAGAAAGACTAGCGGGGGGGCCTAACGGGGAGCTGTTTTTT.